The T cell receptor (beta chain) under discussion was sequenced for a study of cytomegalovirus exposure and HLA in healthy donors. Study overall: A previous analysis identified around 120 million unique TCR beta sequences derived from 180 million or so T cells.

With respect to this clone: Its antigen is undetermined.

Per the germline V gene, CDR1 is SGHRS and CDR2 is YFSETQ. V gave up 3 bases and J gave up 1 base, with 16 bases separating them. The CDR3 covers 16 residues. Both 60 Vbeta primers and 13 Jbeta primers went into the PCR. The table came from immunoSEQ multiplex PCR; TCRdb's copy has only in-frame clones and leaves some out. The data show 140,000 to 150,000 clones, 78% seen once. Overall study results and limits: Most TCR sequences proved rare, with some public TCRs found in many donors. Accurate prediction of HLA-A and HLA-B alleles (for most subjects) was reportedly achieved from TCR beta sequences.

The rearrangement joins TRBV5-1 to TRBJ1-1; D possibly corresponds to TRBD1 (5 bases). What was sequenced was PBMCs. This receptor was identified in a woman aged 18-29 years in good health and CMV-seropositive. The CDR3 DNA reads TGCGCCAGCAGCTCGACTACCTTCGGGGGGAACACTGAAGCTTTCTTT. Protein sequence: CASSSTTFGGNTEAFF.